The clone carrying this T cell receptor (beta chain) was observed many times. The time point is: pre-sensitization, week 0. This sample's treatment: therapeutic diphenylcyclopropenone sensitization with weekly scalp DPC. The sample belongs to a study of human T cells and chemical hapten exposure. At the level of the study: The scalp of each patient received a weekly diphenylcyclopropenone dose for the full roughly 25-week study.

TCRdb re-called the RACE reads through MiXCR, storing one row per CDR3 protein. The sample includes about 68,000 distinct CDR3 sequences, about 10% of them seen just once. This CDR3 region has 15 residues. With 1 base clipped from V and 11 bases from J, the junction kept 8 bases outside the gene matches. Germline V gene sequence: CDR1 SEHNR, CDR2 FQNEAQ (reference sequence). The sequence derives from a woman in her forties or fifties with alopecia areata. Some clones in this sample may be carry-over from other donors' samples. The sample was whole blood, taken in connection with sensitization to the hapten diphenylcyclopropenone (DPC). The V gene is TRBV7-9, the J gene TRBJ2-3; TRBD2 matches 11 bases. CDR3 protein: CASSLDGLAGPLQYF. For the CDR3, the DNA is TGTGCCAGCAGCTTAGACGGACTAGCGGGTCCCCTGCAGTATTTT.